Below are 16 T cell receptor beta chains sequenced from a single sample in a study of cytomegalovirus exposure and HLA in healthy donors. Use of 60 Vbeta and 13 Jbeta primers characterized the PCR. Generated by immunoSEQ multiplex PCR, the TCRdb table keeps only in-frame clones and is missing some. The repertoire holds over 150,000 clones, 80% to 85% seen once, with 6.5% in the top ten. Sequencing input: PBMCs. The receptor source for this set is a woman aged 50 to 60 in good health and CMV-seropositive.

The chain has TRBV27 and TRBJ2-1, with 7 nucleotides matching TRBD2. The CDR3 is 14 residues long. CDR1 MNHEY and CDR2 SMNVEV come from the germline V gene (reference sequence). J was trimmed by 9 bases and V by 8 bases; bases with no gene match: 13. In DNA, the CDR3 is TGTGCCAGCGGTAAGAGGGAGGGAGGGCGTGAGCAGTTCTTC. Amino acids: CASGKREGGREQFF.

Turning to this clone: Germline is not matched at one junction end, which may reflect a read error. This chain connects TRBV4-1 to TRBJ2-6, with D perhaps matching TRBD1 (5 bases). Germline V gene data show CDR1 as MGHRA and CDR2 as YSYEKL. This CDR3 region has 17 residues. The DNA for the CDR3 is TGCGCCAGCAGCCAAGGGTGGGTGAGCTCTGGGGCCAACGGCCTGACTTTC. Its protein is CASSQGWVSSGANGLTF.

V gene TRBV7-9 combines with J gene TRBJ2-5, with TRBD1 identical over 10 bases. J was trimmed by 3 bases and V by 1 base; bases with no gene match: 2. The germline V gene encodes CDR1 SEHNR and CDR2 FQNEAQ (reference sequence). The CDR3 loop spans 15 amino acids. In nucleotides, the CDR3 is TGTGCCAGCAGCTTAGTGACAGGGGGCGAAGAGACCCAGTACTTC. Encoded protein: CASSLVTGGEETQYF.

V usage is TRBV2 and J usage is TRBJ1-4; 10 nucleotides line up with TRBD1. This CDR3 is 14 amino acids long. Trimming at V came to 6 bases and at J to 5 bases, leaving 3 bases not matched to a gene. CDR1 and CDR2 from the germline V gene are SNHLY and FYNNEI. The DNA of the CDR3 is TGTGCCAGCAGGCCGGGACAGGGGAATGAAAAACTGTTTTTT. Translation: CASRPGQGNEKLFF.

This clone appeared once. This chain joins TRBV28 and TRBJ2-2; TRBD2 matches at 9 bases. Germline trimming cut 5 bases from V and 5 bases from J; bases unmatched to any gene: 9. The germline V gene encodes CDR1 MDHEN and CDR2 SYDVKM. This CDR3 is 16 amino acids long. The CDR3 here is CASSPQTSGGTGELFF. The CDR3 DNA is TGTGCCAGCAGTCCCCAGACGAGCGGGGGGACCGGGGAGCTGTTTTTT. The whole variable domain, filled in from reference TRBV28 and TRBJ2-2, reads DVKVTQSSRYLVKRTGEKVFLECVQDMDHENMFWYRQDPGLGLRLIYFSYDVKMKEKGDIPEGYSVSREKKERFSLILESASTNQTSMYLCASSPQTSGGTGELFFGEGSRLTVL.

CDR3 nucleotides: TGCGCCAGCAGCCAAGAAGGACGCCCGGGGACCGGGGAGCTGTTTTTT. It specifies CASSQEGRPGTGELFF. The chain has TRBV4-1 and TRBJ2-2, with TRBD2 as a possible D gene (5 bases). The V end lost 0 bases, the J end lost 5 bases, and 13 bases lay between the germline ends. This CDR3 is 16 amino acids long. CDR1 is MGHRA and CDR2 is YSYEKL in the germline V gene.

This chain links TRBV7-2 with TRBJ2-2; D possibly corresponds to TRBD2 (6 bases). Germline CDR1 reads SGHTA; CDR2 reads FQGNSA. Deletions cut 1 base from V and 1 base from J, with 10 bases between. The CDR3 length is 16 residues. The CDR3: CASSLVFGGNTGELFF. The CDR3 DNA follows: TGTGCCAGCAGCTTAGTTTTCGGGGGGAACACCGGGGAGCTGTTTTTT.

As DNA, the CDR3 is TGTGCCAGCAGTCCCGCCGGGGGCCAAGAGACCCAGTACTTC. This gives the protein CASSPAGGQETQYF. The rearrangement uses TRBV27 and TRBJ2-5; perhaps TRBD2 as D (6 bases). Per the germline V gene, CDR1 is MNHEY and CDR2 is SMNVEV (reference sequence). The CDR3 covers 14 residues. V was cut by 5 bases and J by 1 base, with 11 bases left in between.

The table lists this clone with a few counts. The genes are TRBV14 and TRBJ1-1; D not resolved. Per the germline V gene, CDR1 is SGHDN and CDR2 is FVKESK. The CDR3 is 13 residues long. The ends were cut back, 2 bases at V and 1 base at J, with 5 bases in the middle. The CDR3 nucleotides are TGTGCCAGCAGCCAATCTAGGAACACTGAAGCTTTCTTT. As protein: CASSQSRNTEAFF. The whole variable domain, filled in from reference TRBV14 and TRBJ1-1, reads EAGVTQFPSHSVIEKGQTVTLRCDPISGHDNLYWYRRVMGKEIKFLLHFVKESKQDESGMPNNRFLAERTGGTYSTLKVQPAELEDSGVYFCASSQSRNTEAFFGQGTRLTVV.

The CDR3 loop is CASETRPHEQYF. The CDR3 DNA follows: TGTGCCAGTGAGACTCGCCCCCACGAGCAGTACTTC. The chain couples TRBV6-1 to TRBJ2-7; no firm D call. Trimming pared 9 bases from V and 5 bases from J, leaving 14 bases between. CDR1 and CDR2 (germline): MNHNS, SASEGT. This CDR3 contains 12 residues.

V usage is TRBV5-5 and J usage is TRBJ1-1; D is unclear. The germline V gene encodes CDR1 SGHKS and CDR2 YYEKEE (reference sequence). V dropped 0 bases and J dropped 0 bases, with 15 bases sitting between them. This CDR3 has 17 amino acids. As DNA, the CDR3 is TGTGCCAGCAGCTTGGTGGCAGGCCTGAACATGAACACTGAAGCTTTCTTT. Its protein product is CASSLVAGLNMNTEAFF.

On this clone: The junction differs from germline at one of its ends, possibly a read error. The chain recombines TRBV7-9 with TRBJ2-1; TRBD1 matches at 7 bases. Germline assignment: CDR1 SEHNR and CDR2 FQNEAQ (reference sequence). The CDR3 loop spans 16 amino acids. In DNA form, the CDR3 reads TGTTCCAGCAGCTTGACCCGACAGGGCTCCTACAATGAGCAGTTCTTC. Protein: CSSSLTRQGSYNEQFF.

V and J are TRBV10-3 and TRBJ2-2; 9 bases are shared with TRBD2. Trimming took 7 bases from V and 1 from J; bases not matched to a gene: 7. The CDR3 totals 16 residues. Germline assignment: CDR1 ENHRY and CDR2 SYGVKD. Here the CDR3 DNA reads TGTGCCATCAAGGAGCGGGGGGACCTGAACACCGGGGAGCTGTTTTTT. Amino acids: CAIKERGDLNTGELFF.

This sequence joins TRBV5-5 and TRBJ2-3; the D gene is possibly TRBD1 (7 bases). Germline V gene lookup returns CDR1 SGHKS and CDR2 YYEKEE (reference sequence). CDR3 length: 18 residues. V lost 2 bases and J 3 bases, leaving 22 bases between the germline ends. This chain's CDR3 is CASSLKLQGGRGTDTQYF. The CDR3 DNA reads as TGTGCCAGCAGCTTAAAACTGCAGGGGGGCAGGGGGACAGATACGCAGTATTTT.

V is TRBV6-1 and J is TRBJ2-3; TRBD2 agrees at 12 bases. The germline gives CDR1 MNHNS, CDR2 SASEGT. J was trimmed by 1 base and V by 4 bases; bases with no gene match: 3. The length of the CDR3 is 16 residues. CDR3 DNA sequence: TGTGCCAGCAGTGTGACTAGCGGGAGCGGCACAGATACGCAGTATTTT. Its translation is CASSVTSGSGTDTQYF.

CDR3 sequence: CASSSTAQGPGEQYF. The CDR3 coding sequence is TGTGCCAGCAGCTCGACAGCCCAAGGACCTGGAGAGCAGTACTTC. The rearrangement joins TRBV7-2 to TRBJ2-7, with D possibly TRBD1 on 5 matching bases. The CDR3 is 15 amino acids. V was shortened by 4 bases and J by 7 bases, with 20 bases between the two germline ends. Per the germline V gene, CDR1 is SGHTA and CDR2 is FQGNSA.